Listed below are T cell receptor beta chains from one sample, sequenced in a study of blood T cell repertoires in COVID-19. Generated by immunoSEQ multiplex PCR, the TCRdb table keeps only in-frame clones and is missing some. Here the sample spans about 310,000 clones, roughly nine tenths being singletons. Sequenced: PBMCs or T cells enriched from blood (not recorded which). Every receptor here comes from a man in his 60s who had recovered from COVID-19. Both conserved end residues are part of each CDR3. D genes are given only for firm matches. Only part of the rows carry a size: once, few, many, or a class if the clone is expanded.

>TRBD1|TRBJ1-5|TRBV4-1|NA
TGCGCCAGCAGCCAAGATGGACAGGTAAATCAGCCCCAGCATTTT
CASSQDGQVNQPQHF
>TRBD1|TRBJ1-2|TRBV28|NA
TGTGCCAGCAGACCAGGGGGCCGAGGCTATGGCTACACCTTC
CASRPGGRGYGYTF
>NA|TRBJ2-2|TRBV21-1|NA
TGTGCCAGCAGCAAATACGGGGAGGTCTCCACCGGGGAGCTGTTTTTT
CASSKYGEVSTGELFF
>NA|TRBJ1-2|TRBV29-1|once
TGCAGCGGGCGGGACCCCATCGGCGGCTACACCTTC
CSGRDPIGGYTF
>NA|TRBJ2-1|TRBV9|once
TGTGCCAGCAGCACACGAGGGGACACCAAGGGCAATGAGCAGTTCTTC
CASSTRGDTKGNEQFF
>TRBD1|TRBJ2-5|TRBV14|NA
TGTGCCAGCAGCATACGGGACAGCCTCCAAGAGACCCAGTACTTC
CASSIRDSLQETQYF
>NA|TRBJ2-3|TRBV7-2|few
TGTGCCAGCAGCTTATCTATCCCCGTCCGGCTAGCGACGGGGGATACGCAGTATTTT
CASSLSIPVRLATGDTQYF
>TRBD2|TRBJ2-7|TRBV7-8|NA
TGTGCCAGCAGACGACTAGCGGGCGCCTACGAGCAGTACTTC
CASRRLAGAYEQYF
>TRBD1|TRBJ1-6|TRBV18|NA
TGTGCCAGCTCACCACAAGACAGGGAGGCCTCACCCCTCCACTTT
CASSPQDREASPLHF
>NA|TRBJ1-4|TRBV5-1|once
TGCGCCAGCAGCCCCCTTTTCGGGGGGCCTAATGAAAAACTGTTTTTT
CASSPLFGGPNEKLFF
>NA|TRBJ1-2|TRBV7-8|NA
TGTGCCAGCAGCTTAGATGGGACACGGGGTGGCTACACCTTC
CASSLDGTRGGYTF
>TRBD1|TRBJ2-1|TRBV24-1|NA
TGTGCCACCGGGGACCGGGACAGGGGATCCAATGAGCAGTTCTTC
CATGDRDRGSNEQFF
>NA|TRBJ1-2|TRBV5-1|once
TGCGCCAGCAGCTTGAGAGGGGGGGCCAGCTATGGCTACACCTTC
CASSLRGGASYGYTF
>NA|TRBJ1-2|TRBV6-5|NA
TGTGCCAGCAGTTATAGCGGGGATGGCTACACCTTC
CASSYSGDGYTF
>NA|TRBJ2-3|TRBV5-1|NA
TGCGCCAGCAGCTTGGATTGGGACTCCACAGATACGCAGTATTTT
CASSLDWDSTDTQYF
>NA|TRBJ2-2|TRBV19|NA
TGTGCCAGTAGTATAGTTGGTAGCGCGCGAACCGGGGAGCTGTTTTTT
CASSIVGSARTGELFF
>TRBD2|TRBJ2-7|TRBV11-2|NA
TGTGCCAGCAGCTCCAGGACTAGCGGCTACGAGCAGTACTTC
CASSSRTSGYEQYF
>NA|TRBJ1-6|TRBV27|NA
TGTGCCAGCAGTTCACTCCTAGTAGGAGAAAATTCACCCCTCCACTTT
CASSSLLVGENSPLHF
>TRBD2|TRBJ2-2|TRBV4-2|NA
TGTGCCAGCAGCGCTAGCGGGAGTCCCACCGGGGAGCTGTTTTTT
CASSASGSPTGELFF